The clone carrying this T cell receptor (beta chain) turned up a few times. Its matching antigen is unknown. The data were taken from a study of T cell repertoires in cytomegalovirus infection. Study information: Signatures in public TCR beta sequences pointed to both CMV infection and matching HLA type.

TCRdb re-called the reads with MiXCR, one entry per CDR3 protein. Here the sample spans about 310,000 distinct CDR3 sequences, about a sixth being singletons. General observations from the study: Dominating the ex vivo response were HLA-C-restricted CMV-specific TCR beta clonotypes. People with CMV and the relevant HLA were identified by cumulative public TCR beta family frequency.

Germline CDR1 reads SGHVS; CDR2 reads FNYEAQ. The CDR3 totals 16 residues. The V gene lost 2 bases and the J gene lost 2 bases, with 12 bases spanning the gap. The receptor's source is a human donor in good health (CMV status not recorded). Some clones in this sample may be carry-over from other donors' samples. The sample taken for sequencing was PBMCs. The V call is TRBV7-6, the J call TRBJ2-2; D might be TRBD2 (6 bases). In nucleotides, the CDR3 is TGTGCCAGCAGCTTATGGAGGGCACCTAACACCGGGGAGCTGTTTTTT. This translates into CASSLWRAPNTGELFF.